This passage covers 21 T cell receptor beta chains from one sample sequenced in a study of blood T cell repertoires in COVID-19. Profiled with immunoSEQ multiplex PCR; TCRdb holds only in-frame clones, not every one. The data hold 300,000 or so clones, with roughly 83% observed a single time. The sequencing input was peripheral blood. Receptors originate from a woman aged 45-65 years with acute or convalescent COVID-19.

V usage is TRBV28 and J usage is TRBJ1-6; TRBD1 might be the D (5 bases). CDR3 length: 16 amino acids. V was pared by 7 bases and J by 6 bases, with 19 bases between. The germline V gene has CDR1 MDHEN and CDR2 SYDVKM. The CDR3 nucleotides read TGTGCCAGCAACTTACCAAGGGGTTTCCCTAATTCACCCCTCCACTTT. Amino acid sequence: CASNLPRGFPNSPLHF.

Note on this clone: Other DNA sequences of this sample code for an identical CDR3. J is TRBJ2-7 and V is TRBV19; 7 bases line up with TRBD1. Germline lookup yields CDR1 LNHDA and CDR2 SQIVND (reference sequence). The junction had 6 bases not matched to a gene; V was cut back by 5 bases and J by 2 bases. CDR3 length: 14 residues. The CDR3 spells CASSPGQVPYEQYF. The CDR3 DNA reads as TGTGCCAGTAGTCCAGGACAGGTCCCCTACGAGCAGTACTTC.

This sequence joins TRBV7-9 and TRBJ1-4; possible D gene TRBD1, 6 bases. Germline V gives CDR1 SEHNR, CDR2 FQNEAQ (reference sequence). The CDR3 spans 14 residues. The ends were cut back, 7 bases at V and 2 bases at J, with 11 bases in the middle. CDR3 loop: CASTEGGTNEKLFF. The CDR3 DNA reads TGTGCCAGCACCGAGGGGGGGACTAATGAAAAACTGTTTTTT. The variable domain in full, completed from reference TRBV7-9 and TRBJ1-4, reads DTGVSQNPRHKITKRGQNVTFRCDPISEHNRLYWYRQTLGQGPEFLTYFQNEAQLEKSRLLSDRFSAERPKGSFSTLEIQRTEQGDSAMYLCASTEGGTNEKLFFGSGTQLSVL.

The gene calls are TRBV5-5 and TRBJ2-1; 11 bases fit TRBD2. There are 16 residues in the CDR3. Germline V CDR1 and CDR2: SGHKS, YYEKEE (reference sequence). J lost 2 bases, V lost 4 bases, and 5 bases had no gene match. CDR3 sequence: CASSPLAGGTYNEQFF. As DNA, the CDR3 is TGTGCCAGCAGCCCCCTAGCGGGAGGAACCTACAATGAGCAGTTCTTC.

The V call is TRBV19, the J call TRBJ1-1, with a weak D call TRBD1 (5 bases). Looked up from germline, CDR1 is LNHDA and CDR2 is SQIVND (reference sequence). V lost 1 base and J 1 base, leaving 10 bases between the germline ends. The length of the CDR3 is 15 residues. CDR3 sequence reads: CASSIAGLGNTEAFF. The DNA for the CDR3 is TGTGCCAGTAGTATAGCAGGGTTAGGGAACACTGAAGCTTTCTTT.

CDR3 bases: TGTGCCAGCAAATCGGGACAGCAGAATCAGCCCCAGCATTTT. It is translated as CASKSGQQNQPQHF. The genes are TRBV6-5 and TRBJ1-5; 7 nucleotides match TRBD1. The junction had 7 bases not matched to a gene; V was cut back by 7 bases and J by 4 bases. Germline V CDR1 and CDR2: MNHEY, SVGAGI. The CDR3 is 14 residues long.

V usage is TRBV27 and J usage is TRBJ2-7; 10 bases agree with TRBD1. This CDR3 has 15 amino acids. The trim removed 4 bases at V and 2 bases at J, leaving 5 bases unmatched. Germline V gives CDR1 MNHEY, CDR2 SMNVEV (reference sequence). The CDR3 nucleotides are TGTGCCAGCAGTTCCGGGACAGGGGATCCCTACGAGCAGTACTTC. This sequence encodes CASSSGTGDPYEQYF.

The chain has TRBV2 and TRBJ2-1; a weak D match, TRBD2 (6 bases). The CDR3 is made up of 13 amino acids. Trimming pared 5 bases from V and 5 bases from J, leaving 10 bases between. Germline CDR1 reads SNHLY; CDR2 reads FYNNEI. DNA of the CDR3: TGTGCCAGCAGTCAGGAGGGGAACAATGAGCAGTTCTTC. Amino acid sequence: CASSQEGNNEQFF.

The chain uses TRBV5-5 and TRBJ2-1, with D maybe TRBD2 (5 bases). V lost 1 base to trimming and J lost 0 bases, with 8 bases between them. The CDR3 is 15 residues long. CDR1 and CDR2 (germline): SGHKS, YYEKEE (reference sequence). The DNA of the CDR3 is TGTGCCAGCAGCTTGTATCGGGGCTCCTACAATGAGCAGTTCTTC. Its translation: CASSLYRGSYNEQFF.

The chain employs TRBV7-9 and TRBJ1-2, with TRBD1 matching over 7 bases. CDR1 SEHNR and CDR2 FQNEAQ come from the germline V gene (reference sequence). The CDR3 contains 12 residues. V lost 5 bases and J lost 8; bases outside the gene matches: 5. The CDR3 DNA reads TGTGCCAGCAGCGCCACAGGGGAGGGCTACACCTTC. Its protein is CASSATGEGYTF.

V usage is TRBV18 and J usage is TRBJ2-3, with D unclear. Trimming stripped 4 bases from V and 4 bases from J, with 9 bases between. This CDR3 spans 13 amino acids. From germline, CDR1 is KGHSH and CDR2 LQKENI. CDR3 DNA sequence: TGTGCCAGCTCACTTGGAAGCGCAGATACGCAGTATTTT. The encoded protein is CASSLGSADTQYF.

In its sample, this clone was seen a few times. The rearrangement uses TRBV5-5 and TRBJ1-3; 7 nucleotides match TRBD1. Germline V lookup: CDR1 SGHKS, CDR2 YYEKEE (reference sequence). This CDR3 is 18 amino acids long. V dropped 0 bases and J dropped 0; count of bases not matched to a gene: 9. Written as DNA, the CDR3 is TGTGCCAGCAGCTTGGGGGACAGACCTAATTACTCTGGAAACACCATATATTTT. Translating gives CASSLGDRPNYSGNTIYF.

A single count supports this clone. V gene TRBV24-1 combines with J gene TRBJ2-1, with 7 bases that match TRBD1. CDR3 length: 14 amino acids. Germline CDR1 is KGHDR and CDR2 is SFDVKD. The J segment lost 6 bases and the V segment lost 5 bases, leaving 6 bases of the junction unmatched. The CDR3 coding sequence is TGTGCCACCAGTGGCCAGGGACAGCGCAATGAGCAGTTCTTC. Translated: CATSGQGQRNEQFF.

The V and J genes are TRBV3-1 (or the pseudogene TRBV3-2) and TRBJ1-2; no clear D gene. There are 13 residues in the CDR3. V lost 7 bases, J lost 8 bases, and 17 bases lay in between. CDR1 is LGHDT, CDR2 YNNKEL, per germline (reference sequence). The CDR3 bases are TGTGCCAGCAAATCGATCGGGAAGGAAGGCTACACCTTC. Translation gives CASKSIGKEGYTF.

The chain links TRBV9 to TRBJ2-1; 9 positions match TRBD2. J gave up 3 bases and V 0 bases, and 1 base lay outside the gene matches. Per germline, CDR1 SGDLS and CDR2 YYNGEE. There are 15 residues in the CDR3. CDR3 amino acids: CASSVVAGDYNEQFF. The CDR3 DNA is TGTGCCAGCAGCGTAGTAGCGGGAGACTACAATGAGCAGTTCTTC.

The V call is TRBV5-1, the J call TRBJ1-1; D uncertain. Trimming removed 0 bases from V and 3 bases from J, with 12 bases in between. Germline values: CDR1 SGHRS, CDR2 YFSETQ. This CDR3 contains 15 residues. In nucleotides, the CDR3 is TGCGCCAGCAGCTTGGCCGCTCGGTCGGACACTGAAGCTTTCTTT. Translated, it gives CASSLAARSDTEAFF. Full variable domain (missing parts from reference TRBV5-1 and TRBJ1-1): KAGVTQTPRYLIKTRGQQVTLSCSPISGHRSVSWYQQTPGQGLQFLFEYFSETQRNKGNFPGRFSGRQFSNSRSEMNVSTLELGDSALYLCASSLAARSDTEAFFGQGTRLTVV.

The rearrangement joins TRBV7-2 to TRBJ2-1; 11 bases fit TRBD2. In germline, CDR1 is SGHTA, CDR2 FQGNSA. The V gene end was trimmed by 7 bases and the J gene end by 10 bases; junction bases not matched to a gene: 6. The CDR3 extends over 13 amino acids. CDR3: CASKELAGVEQFF. CDR3 coding DNA: TGTGCCAGCAAAGAACTAGCGGGAGTCGAGCAGTTCTTC.

This clone was seen once. This chain uses TRBV2 with TRBJ2-3; D remains ambiguous. The CDR3 extends over 12 amino acids. V dropped 3 bases and J dropped 3 bases, with 4 bases sitting between them. Germline V gene lookup returns CDR1 SNHLY and CDR2 FYNNEI. Here the CDR3 reads CASSDATDTQYF. The CDR3 DNA follows: TGTGCCAGCAGTGACGCGACAGATACGCAGTATTTT. Drawing the rest from reference TRBV2 and TRBJ2-3, the complete variable domain is EPEVTQTPSHQVTQMGQEVILRCVPISNHLYFYWYRQILGQKVEFLVSFYNNEISEKSEIFDDQFSVERPDGSNFTLKIRSTKLEDSAMYFCASSDATDTQYFGPGTRLTVL.

The V gene is TRBV18, the J gene TRBJ2-4, with 9 bases lining up with TRBD1. Germline V lookup: CDR1 KGHSH, CDR2 LQKENI. The V segment lost 3 bases and the J segment 8 bases; nucleotides outside the gene matches: 2. CDR3 length: 13 residues. Here the CDR3 DNA reads TGTGCCAGCTCACCGGACAGGGGCCACATTCAGTACTTC. This encodes CASSPDRGHIQYF.

This chain links TRBV11-2 with TRBJ2-1, with D uncertain. Germline-derived CDR1 and CDR2 are SGHAT and FQNNGV. The CDR3 has 14 amino acids. The V end lost 0 bases, the J end lost 14 bases, and 17 bases lay between the germline ends. CDR3 protein: CASSLDREPPTKFF. In DNA form, the CDR3 reads TGTGCCAGCAGCTTAGATCGCGAACCCCCCACGAAGTTCTTC.

This rearrangement joins TRBV28 to TRBJ2-3; TRBD2 matches 10 bases. With 5 bases clipped from V and 4 bases from J, the junction kept 9 bases outside the gene matches. The CDR3 length is 16 residues. Looked up from germline, CDR1 is MDHEN and CDR2 is SYDVKM. CDR3 sequence: CASSPGSGRGPDTQYF. The CDR3 bases are TGTGCCAGCAGTCCTGGAAGCGGGAGGGGCCCAGATACGCAGTATTTT.